These T cell receptor beta chains were read from a single sample in a study of tumor-infiltrating lymphocytes in oesophageal squamous cell carcinoma. One entry per CDR3 protein, called by TCRdb with MiXCR from the PCR reads. The sample lists just over 15,000 distinct CDR3 sequences, around 46% seen once, with about a sixth in the top ten. Sequencing used esophageal tumor tissue. These TCRs come from a male donor with esophageal squamous cell carcinoma. The CDR3 runs from the conserved cysteine through the conserved F or W. The order of the fields is V gene, clone size, CDR3 length, D gene, J gene, CDR3 protein, CDR3 DNA. D genes are given only for firm matches. The size of a clone is reported for some rows only, either as once, few or many, or as a class for expanded clones.

TRBV7-2	.	18	TRBD1	TRBJ2-2	CASSLVVSGQGRTGELFF	TGTGCCAGCAGCTTAGTTGTCTCGGGACAGGGGCGTACCGGGGAGCTGTTTTTT
TRBV28	.	15	.	TRBJ2-5	CASSLPLRRTQEQYF	TGTGCCAGCAGTTTACCCCTACGGCGAACCCAGGAGCAGTACTTC
TRBV5-4	.	15	TRBD2	TRBJ2-5	CASSSKTSGTETQYF	TGTGCCAGCAGCTCTAAGACTAGCGGGACAGAGACCCAGTACTTC
TRBV6-1	many	11	.	TRBJ2-1	CASSLGNEQFF	TGTGCCAGCAGTCTCGGCAATGAGCAGTTCTTC
TRBV6-8	.	13	.	TRBJ2-4	CASRDGDKNIQYF	TGTGCCAGCAGAGACGGAGACAAAAACATTCAGTACTTC
TRBV7-7	.	13	.	TRBJ2-3	CASSASGTDTQYF	TGTGCTAGCAGCGCCTCAGGGACAGATACGCAGTATTTT
TRBV15	few	17	TRBD1	TRBJ1-5	CATSREGRFNRGQPQHF	TGTGCCACCAGCAGAGAAGGGAGATTTAACAGGGGTCAGCCCCAGCATTTT
TRBV7-6	.	15	TRBD2	TRBJ2-7	CASSLGSGFGNEQYF	TGTGCTAGCAGCTTAGGTAGCGGGTTTGGTAATGAGCAGTACTTC
TRBV18	few	16	TRBD1	TRBJ1-2	CASSPRTGAHSYGYTF	TGTGCCAGCTCACCTAGGACAGGGGCGCACTCTTATGGCTACACCTTC
TRBV4-2	many	16	TRBD2	TRBJ2-6	CASSGGESSGANVLTF	TGTGCCAGCAGCGGGGGGGAAAGCTCTGGGGCCAACGTCCTGACTTTC
TRBV7-3	many	13	.	TRBJ2-5	CASSFTGGETQYF	TGTGCCAGCAGCTTCACTGGGGGAGAGACCCAGTACTTC
TRBV6-1	.	16	TRBD2	TRBJ2-1	CASSASGSGSYNEQFF	TGTGCCAGCAGCGCTAGCGGTTCGGGCTCCTACAATGAGCAGTTCTTC
TRBV7-8	few	16	TRBD2	TRBJ2-1	CASSYTTSGTYNEQFF	TGTGCCAGCAGCTATACGACTAGCGGAACCTACAATGAGCAGTTCTTC
TRBV11-2	once	17	TRBD1	TRBJ1-4	CASSPAGQGFGGEKLFF	TGTGCCAGCAGCCCGGCGGGACAGGGGTTCGGAGGAGAAAAACTGTTTTTT
TRBV7-3	.	15	TRBD2	TRBJ2-3	CASSLGTSGTDTQYF	TGTGCCAGCAGCCTAGGGACTAGCGGTACAGATACGCAGTATTTT
TRBV7-2	few	16	.	TRBJ1-1	CASSLSGSVWNTEAFF	TGTGCCAGCAGCTTATCCGGAAGTGTTTGGAACACTGAAGCTTTCTTT
TRBV6-1	many	15	.	TRBJ1-2	CASSEEFTPPDGYTF	TGTGCCAGCAGTGAAGAGTTTACCCCCCCGGATGGCTACACCTTC
TRBV10-3	.	12	.	TRBJ2-1	CAIRTGNNEQFF	TGTGCCATCAGGACGGGGAACAATGAGCAGTTCTTC
TRBV6-8	once	13	.	TRBJ2-1	CASSYTNLNEQFF	TGTGCCAGCAGTTATACCAACTTGAATGAGCAGTTCTTC
TRBV7-2	.	12	.	TRBJ2-7	CASSLNQGEQYF	TGTGCCAGCAGCTTAAATCAAGGTGAGCAGTACTTC
TRBV5-5	many	17	.	TRBJ1-1	CASSFSLMRGLNTEAFF	TGTGCCAGCAGCTTTTCTCTCATGCGGGGGCTGAACACTGAAGCTTTCTTT
TRBV7-8	.	13	.	TRBJ2-5	CASSYSGWETQYF	TGTGCCAGCAGCTACTCCGGGTGGGAGACCCAGTACTTC
TRBV12-3/TRBV12-4	medium-sized	14	.	TRBJ2-5	CASSSEANRETQYF	TGTGCCAGCAGTTCCGAGGCTAATAGGGAGACCCAGTACTTC
TRBV11-2	.	15	TRBD1	TRBJ2-1	CASSQKRTGGNEQFF	TGTGCCAGCAGCCAAAAACGGACAGGGGGCAATGAGCAGTTCTTC
TRBV19	.	15	TRBD2	TRBJ2-1	CASSASGSSYNEQFF	TGTGCCAGTAGTGCAAGCGGGAGCTCCTACAATGAGCAGTTCTTC
TRBV7-6	few	18	TRBD2	TRBJ2-3	CASSLTPRLAGGLDTQYF	TGTGCCAGCAGCTTAACCCCCCGCCTAGCGGGAGGGCTTGATACGCAGTATTTT
TRBV5-5	many	16	TRBD1	TRBJ2-7	CASSTIRDRGPYEQYF	TGTGCCAGCAGCACCATCCGGGACAGGGGACCCTACGAGCAGTACTTC
TRBV6-1	.	14	TRBD2	TRBJ2-5	CASSPRTSGTGLFF	TGTGCCAGCAGTCCTCGGACTAGCGGGACGGGTTTGTTCTTC
TRBV10-3	once	12	TRBD1	TRBJ2-1	CAIRDRVNEQFF	TGTGCCATCAGGGACAGGGTCAATGAGCAGTTCTTC
TRBV27	.	13	.	TRBJ2-1	CATSHRVGNEQFF	TGTGCCACCTCCCACAGGGTCGGCAATGAGCAGTTCTTC
TRBV7-3	many	16	TRBD2	TRBJ2-1	CASSLSWTSGGNEQFF	TGTGCCAGCAGCTTATCCTGGACTAGCGGGGGCAATGAGCAGTTCTTC
TRBV6-4	.	14	TRBD1	TRBJ2-7	CASSYRDRGYEQYF	TGTGCCAGCAGTTATCGGGACAGGGGCTACGAGCAGTACTTC
TRBV6-8	.	15	TRBD1	TRBJ1-4	CASSGEGADVEKLFF	TGTGCCAGCAGTGGAGAGGGGGCTGATGTTGAAAAACTGTTTTTT
TRBV7-3	.	17	TRBD2	TRBJ2-3	CASSSQVQRGGTDTQYF	TGTGCCAGCAGCTCGCAGGTGCAGCGGGGAGGCACAGATACGCAGTATTTT
TRBV7-1	.	11	.	TRBJ2-7	CASSLLGKQYF	TGTGCCAGCAGCCTCCTTGGTAAGCAGTACTTC
TRBV24-1	many	14	TRBD2	TRBJ2-7	CATSPSGSFYEQYF	TGTGCCACCAGCCCTAGCGGGAGTTTCTACGAGCAGTACTTC
TRBV7-9	.	13	.	TRBJ2-1	CASSLQAANEQFF	TGTGCCAGCAGCTTACAGGCTGCCAATGAGCAGTTCTTC
TRBV6-6	.	13	.	TRBJ2-7	CASSRWKGYEQYF	TGTGCCAGCAGTCGGTGGAAGGGTTACGAGCAGTACTTC
TRBV6-1	many	14	.	TRBJ1-3	CASSPNSGGNTIYF	TGTGCCAGCAGTCCTAACTCGGGAGGAAACACCATATATTTT
TRBV7-9	few	15	TRBD1	TRBJ1-2	CASSLGQGREYGYTF	TGTGCCAGCAGCTTAGGACAGGGGCGCGAGTATGGCTACACCTTC
TRBV7-6	.	16	.	TRBJ2-5	CASSLEPGRNQETQYF	TGTGCCAGCAGCTTAGAGCCAGGGCGTAACCAAGAGACCCAGTACTTC
TRBV12-3/TRBV12-4	few	14	.	TRBJ2-6	CASSSGTGANVLTF	TGTGCCAGCAGTTCAGGGACTGGGGCCAACGTCCTGACTTTC
TRBV7-2	.	13	.	TRBJ2-5	CASSSGTYGTQYF	TGTGCCAGCAGCTCCGGGACGTATGGGACCCAGTACTTC
TRBV6-8	once	17	TRBD1	TRBJ2-3	CASSRLPGQGASDTQYF	TGTGCCAGCAGCCGTCTCCCGGGACAGGGGGCATCAGATACGCAGTATTTT
TRBV5-1	many	17	.	TRBJ2-3	CASSLDPPGGTTDTQYF	TGCGCCAGCAGCTTGGATCCGCCCGGGGGAACCACAGATACGCAGTATTTT
TRBV19	many	13	.	TRBJ2-2	CASSPSGTGELFF	TGTGCCAGTAGCCCGTCGGGCACCGGGGAGCTGTTTTTT
TRBV7-6	.	13	.	TRBJ2-3	CASRVKSTDTQYF	TGTGCCAGCAGGGTGAAGAGCACAGATACGCAGTATTTT
TRBV7-6	.	14	TRBD2	TRBJ2-7	CASSPGLADPEQYF	TGTGCCAGCAGTCCGGGACTAGCCGATCCCGAGCAGTACTTC
TRBV6-1	medium-sized	16	TRBD1	TRBJ2-7	CASSLMTGTGSYEQYF	TGTGCCAGCAGTCTGATGACCGGGACAGGATCCTACGAGCAGTACTTC